The 25 T cell receptor beta chains given below trace back to one sample, sequenced in a study of T-cell memory formation after mild COVID-19. TCRdb used MiXCR to reprocess the 5' RACE reads, holding one entry per CDR3 protein. The sample yields 400,000 or so distinct CDR3 sequences, 20% seen once. Source material: PBMCs or a T cell subset sorted from them (not recorded which). The receptors originated from an adult woman who had mild COVID-19 (a few samples of this study predate the infection). Cell type and time point are not known.

This chain links TRBV7-9 with TRBJ1-4, with D unclear. V was trimmed by 8 bases and J by 4 bases, leaving 11 bases between them. This CDR3 contains 13 residues. Germline CDR1 and CDR2: SEHNR and FQNEAQ (reference sequence). The CDR3 spells CASDPGVNEKLFF. The CDR3 DNA is TGTGCCAGCGACCCGGGCGTTAATGAAAAACTGTTTTTT.

This clonotype was seen more than once but under ten times. One end of the junction varies from germline; a read error may be responsible. The V and J genes are TRBV5-1 and TRBJ1-1; D not resolved. CDR1 SGHRS and CDR2 YFSETQ come from the germline V gene. The CDR3 extends over 13 amino acids. This CDR3 is CASSLAGSPEAFF. The CDR3 DNA reads TGCGCCAGCAGCTTGGCGGGAAGCCCTGAGGCTTTCTTT.

There are a few counts of this clonotype. The chain employs TRBV5-1 and TRBJ2-3; possibly TRBD1 for D (6 bases). The CDR3 has 15 residues. The V gene lost 4 bases and the J gene lost 2 bases, with 14 bases spanning the gap. From germline, CDR1 is SGHRS and CDR2 YFSETQ. Here the CDR3 reads CASSVTGWNTDTQYF. The CDR3 DNA is TGCGCCAGCAGCGTCACAGGGTGGAACACAGATACGCAGTATTTT.

The chain carries TRBV6-5 and TRBJ2-7, with D unclear. CDR1 and CDR2 from the germline V gene are MNHEY and SVGAGI. V lost 6 bases and J 2 bases, leaving 14 bases between the germline ends. This CDR3 region has 14 residues. The CDR3 protein is CASRPLRGAYEQYF. DNA of the CDR3: TGTGCCAGCAGACCCCTGCGAGGTGCCTACGAGCAGTACTTC.

This clonotype has just a few counts. The genes are TRBV5-1 and TRBJ2-1, with unresolved D. V gave up 5 bases and J gave up 3 bases, with 12 bases separating them. The CDR3 has 14 residues. Germline V lookup: CDR1 SGHRS, CDR2 YFSETQ. The DNA of the CDR3 is TGCGCCAGCAGTAAGGTGGCGGTCTACAATGAGCAGTTCTTC. Translating it yields CASSKVAVYNEQFF.

This clonotype was seen a handful of times. This sequence joins TRBV4-3 and TRBJ2-7; 7 bases match TRBD2. The V gene's germline CDR1 is LGHNA and CDR2 YSLEER. This CDR3 comprises 15 residues. V shed 1 base, J shed 0 bases, and the junction held 3 bases outside the gene matches. The CDR3 loop is CASSQGGDYSYEQYF. DNA for the CDR3: TGCGCCAGCAGCCAAGGCGGGGACTACTCCTACGAGCAGTACTTC.

This clonotype was counted at least ten times. The chain couples TRBV7-9 to TRBJ2-1; D is undetermined. Germline-derived CDR1 and CDR2 are SEHNR and FQNEAQ (reference sequence). The V end lost 6 bases, the J end lost 5 bases, and 17 bases lay between the germline ends. This CDR3 has 15 residues. CDR3 in amino acids: CASRNSGPTNNEQFF. CDR3 bases: TGTGCCAGCAGGAATAGTGGACCCACCAACAATGAGCAGTTCTTC. The whole variable domain, filled in from reference TRBV7-9 and TRBJ2-1, reads DTGVSQNPRHKITKRGQNVTFRCDPISEHNRLYWYRQTLGQGPEFLTYFQNEAQLEKSRLLSDRFSAERPKGSFSTLEIQRTEQGDSAMYLCASRNSGPTNNEQFFGPGTRLTVL.

The J gene is TRBJ2-5, the V gene TRBV15, with unresolved D. V dropped 5 bases and J dropped 5 bases, with 9 bases sitting between them. This CDR3 is built from 12 residues. CDR1 and CDR2 (germline): LNHNV, YYDKDF (reference sequence). CDR3 protein: CATSHPRETQYF. In DNA, the CDR3 is TGTGCCACCAGCCACCCCAGGGAGACCCAGTACTTC. Full variable domain (remainder filled in from reference TRBV15 and TRBJ2-5): DAMVIQNPRYQVTQFGKPVTLSCSQTLNHNVMYWYQQKSSQAPKLLFHYYDKDFNNEADTPDNFQSRRPNTSFCFLDIRSPGLGDTAMYLCATSHPRETQYFGPGTRLLVL.

V and J are TRBV4-1 and TRBJ2-7; TRBD2 is a possible D gene (6 bases). Deletions cut 0 bases from V and 2 bases from J, with 11 bases between. The CDR3 totals 15 residues. In germline, CDR1 is MGHRA, CDR2 YSYEKL. The CDR3 nucleotides are TGCGCCAGCAGCCAAGACGGGGGACTTCCCTACGAGCAGTACTTC. Its protein is CASSQDGGLPYEQYF.

The chain is built from TRBV5-5 and TRBJ1-5; D is undetermined. V shed 1 base and J shed 1 base, with 12 bases lying between them. This CDR3 region has 16 residues. Germline CDR1 is SGHKS and CDR2 is YYEKEE (reference sequence). The CDR3 here is CASSLRLQLSNQPQHF. CDR3 DNA sequence: TGTGCCAGCAGCTTGAGGTTGCAGCTCAGCAATCAGCCCCAGCATTTT.

The chain joins TRBV15 to TRBJ2-7; D unclear. CDR3 length equals 13 residues. V dropped 0 bases and J dropped 6 bases, with 9 bases sitting between them. The germline V gene has CDR1 LNHNV and CDR2 YYDKDF (reference sequence). The CDR3 DNA sequence: TGTGCCACCAGCAGAGATCTTAAGCCCGAGCAGTACTTC. It encodes CATSRDLKPEQYF.

This clonotype was seen a handful of times. This chain connects TRBV4-1 to TRBJ2-1, with D unclear. This CDR3 region has 15 residues. Germline CDR1 and CDR2: MGHRA and YSYEKL. Trimming removed 3 bases from V and 0 bases from J, with 9 bases in between. The CDR3 nucleotides are TGCGCCAGCAGCCAGTGGACCAGCTCCTACAATGAGCAGTTCTTC. This encodes CASSQWTSSYNEQFF.

The sample holds a few counts of this clonotype. This chain connects TRBV7-9 to TRBJ2-7; D not certain. V shed 5 bases and J shed 0 bases, with 11 bases lying between them. Germline loops: CDR1 SEHNR, CDR2 FQNEAQ (reference sequence). This CDR3 region has 14 residues. The CDR3 DNA reads as TGTGCCAGCAGCCCTAGGGTTAGCTCCTACGAGCAGTACTTC. This sequence encodes CASSPRVSSYEQYF.

This clonotype was seen a handful of times. V gene TRBV6-1 combines with J gene TRBJ1-1; no firm D call. The germline V and J ends were trimmed by 7 bases and 2 bases, with 14 bases remaining between them. The germline CDR1 and CDR2 sequences are MNHNS and SASEGT. The CDR3 spans 14 residues. CDR3 amino acids: CASKARGTNTEAFF. The CDR3, as DNA: TGTGCCAGCAAGGCCAGAGGTACTAACACTGAAGCTTTCTTT.

The table lists this clonotype with a few counts. V usage is TRBV3-1 and J usage is TRBJ2-7; D is unresolved. V lost 1 base and J lost 2, with 15 bases in between. Germline V CDR1 and CDR2: LGHDT, YNNKEL (reference sequence). The CDR3 runs 16 residues. In DNA form, the CDR3 reads TGTGCCAGCAGCCAAGTACAAGGTCAAAACCCCTACGAGCAGTACTTC. It translates to CASSQVQGQNPYEQYF.

This clonotype was observed a few times. The rearrangement joins TRBV20-1 to TRBJ1-6, with 8 bases identical to TRBD1. Germline CDR1 and CDR2: DFQATT and SNEGSKA (reference sequence). After removal of 2 bases from V and 7 bases from J, the junction contained 10 bases not matched to a gene. The CDR3 spans 16 residues. The CDR3 here is CSARLTPTGANSPLHF. DNA for the CDR3: TGCAGTGCTAGACTTACACCGACAGGGGCGAATTCACCCCTCCACTTT.

The V and J genes are TRBV12-3 or TRBV12-4 and TRBJ1-2; no definite D call. Trimming removed 8 bases from V and 5 bases from J, with 9 bases in between. CDR3 length: 11 amino acids. The CDR3 DNA reads as TGTGCCAGCGCAAGTCTGTATGGCTACACCTTC. It codes for CASASLYGYTF.

This clonotype was recorded a few times. The chain joins TRBV30 to TRBJ2-7; D is possibly TRBD1 (6 bases). Per germline, CDR1 GTSNPN and CDR2 SVGIG (reference sequence). Trimming removed 6 bases at V and 2 bases at J, with 20 bases between. CDR3 size: 15 residues. CDR3 loop: CACRTPKQGTYEQYF. In DNA, the CDR3 is TGTGCCTGCCGGACCCCTAAACAGGGTACCTACGAGCAGTACTTC. Drawing the rest from reference TRBV30 and TRBJ2-7, the complete variable domain is SQTIHQWPATLVQPVGSPLSLECTVEGTSNPNLYWYRQAAGRGLQLLFYSVGIGQISSEVPQNLSASRPQDRQFILSSKKLLLSDSGFYLCACRTPKQGTYEQYFGPGTRLTVT.

In this sample, this clonotype turned up a few times. The chain couples TRBV7-9 to TRBJ2-7; 7 positions match TRBD1. The V and J ends lost 1 base and 6 bases, in that order; junction bases with no gene match: 12. Germline CDR1 and CDR2: SEHNR and FQNEAQ (reference sequence). The CDR3 runs 16 residues. The CDR3 DNA sequence: TGTGCCAGCAGCTTAGGTGAGACAGGGTCAAGGGGCGAGCAGTACTTC. It codes for CASSLGETGSRGEQYF. Full variable domain (remainder filled in from reference TRBV7-9 and TRBJ2-7): DTGVSQNPRHKITKRGQNVTFRCDPISEHNRLYWYRQTLGQGPEFLTYFQNEAQLEKSRLLSDRFSAERPKGSFSTLEIQRTEQGDSAMYLCASSLGETGSRGEQYFGPGTRLTVT.

The rearrangement uses TRBV7-2 and TRBJ1-3; D is ambiguous. The CDR3 consists of 13 residues. Germline values: CDR1 SGHTA, CDR2 FQGNSA. Trimming removed 5 bases from V and 4 bases from J, with 9 bases in between. The CDR3 sequence is CASSIPPGNTIYF. In DNA form, the CDR3 reads TGTGCCAGCAGCATCCCCCCGGGAAACACCATATATTTT.

This clonotype has only a few counts. The rearrangement joins TRBV30 to TRBJ2-1; D might be TRBD1 (6 bases). The CDR3 contains 14 residues. Between the trimmed V and J ends, which lost 1 base and 6 bases, there was a span of 13 bases. In germline, CDR1 is GTSNPN, CDR2 SVGIG (reference sequence). The CDR3 spells CAWSGSVRGNEQFF. The CDR3 DNA is TGTGCCTGGAGTGGTTCCGTCAGGGGCAATGAGCAGTTCTTC.

This sequence joins TRBV5-1 and TRBJ1-5, with D unclear. Per the germline V gene, CDR1 is SGHRS and CDR2 is YFSETQ. The V end was cut by 5 bases, the J end by 2 bases, with 11 bases between. CDR3 length: 14 amino acids. CDR3 sequence: CASRAGVGNQPQHF. The CDR3 nucleotides read TGCGCCAGCAGGGCGGGAGTCGGCAATCAGCCCCAGCATTTT.

This clonotype was picked up a small number of times. The CDR3 sequence is CASSGDPTDTQYF. In DNA form, the CDR3 reads TGTGCCAGCAGCGGGGACCCCACAGATACGCAGTATTTT. The chain has TRBV9 and TRBJ2-3, with D perhaps being TRBD1 or TRBD2 (5 bases each). With 3 bases removed from V and 2 bases from J, the gap between germline ends came to 7 bases. CDR3 length: 13 residues. Germline CDR1 reads SGDLS; CDR2 reads YYNGEE.

This CDR3 is CASIRDTGSDEQFF. CDR3 DNA sequence: TGTGCCAGCATACGGGACACGGGGTCAGATGAGCAGTTCTTC. The chain links TRBV6-5 to TRBJ2-1, with D possibly TRBD1 on 6 matching bases. Germline V gene data show CDR1 as MNHEY and CDR2 as SVGAGI. Trimming pared 7 bases from V and 8 bases from J, leaving 18 bases between. The CDR3 covers 14 residues.

This chain uses TRBV3-1 with TRBJ1-5; 10 nucleotides align to TRBD1. CDR1 is LGHDT, CDR2 YNNKEL, per germline (reference sequence). V shed 5 bases and J 4 bases; nucleotides not matched to a gene: 5. CDR3 length: 15 residues. The DNA for the CDR3 is TGTGCCAGCAGCGCCCGGGACAGGGGAAATCAGCCCCAGCATTTT. It specifies CASSARDRGNQPQHF.